The rows below give T cell receptor beta chains drawn from one sample of a study of blood T cell repertoires in COVID-19. Generated by immunoSEQ multiplex PCR, the TCRdb table keeps only in-frame clones and is missing some. Altogether more than 60,000 clones are present, about 74% being singletons, with the ten largest covering 2% to 3%. The specimen sequenced was peripheral blood. These receptors all stem from a human donor with acute or convalescent COVID-19. The donor label of this sample is uncertain. CDR3s leave out the opening cysteine and the closing phenylalanine or tryptophan.

>TRBV18
ASSRSGEDEYTQY
>TRBV27
ASSRGGWGDTQY
>TRBV28
ASSQDGLAGIREQF
>TRBV29-1
SADRVPGNEQF
>TRBV27
ASSFSGTGVRQPQH
>TRBV7-2
ASSLGGQGGETQY
>TRBV7-3
ASSYRDRRFYEQY
>TRBV10-3
AISDRNTGELF
>TRBV18
ASSLAGAYEAF
>TRBV24-1
ATSDGLRETQY
>TRBV7-9
ASSNRLALRETQY
>TRBV12-3/TRBV12-4
ASSKREVYEQY
>TRBV7-2
ASSLVRWEQY
>TRBV7-2
ASSSRGLRETQY
>TRBV15
ATSRDLGTGGEKLF
>TRBV18
ASSPRQDTEAF
>TRBV28
ASSLGRVGYNEQF
>TRBV4-3
ASSLSGRPEADTQY
>TRBV24-1
ATSGQQGGDTDTQY
>TRBV4-1
ASSHPGQAIYEQY
>TRBV27
ASTSRGGTGYSGANVLT
>TRBV3-1/TRBV3-2
ASSPTLAVNSPLH
>TRBV3-1/TRBV3-2
ASSRVGEGNYGYT
>TRBV4-2
ASSQERQYNEKLF
>TRBV7-2
ASSSLGLPIKETQY
>TRBV19
ASSNGQAGEAF
>TRBV29-1
SVPSGGGYT
>TRBV7-9
ASSTRTMNNEQF
>TRBV28
ASSFLSGSNIQY
>TRBV19
ASSSAGTNTEAF
>TRBV5-1
ASTNTDTQY
>TRBV9
ASSAGSGGFYEQY